This TCR beta chain was obtained from a study of blood T cell repertoires in COVID-19. For the study at large: Italy, Spain and the United States were the sources of the convalescent and acute COVID-19 samples.

In terms of age and location, participants ranged from roughly 18 to 90 years and lived in about two dozen US areas. Symptom resolution, clearance, or two negative PCRs marked donors in Cohort 3 as recovered. Profiled with immunoSEQ multiplex PCR; TCRdb holds only in-frame clones, not every one. This table holds approximately 310,000 clones, around 90% found once. CDR3 length: 13 amino acids. Trimming left V 3 bases short and J 9 bases short, with 14 bases between. Germline V gene data show CDR1 as SGHRS and CDR2 as YFSETQ. This receptor was identified in a man between 60 and 75 years old who had recovered from COVID-19. Sequencing input: PBMCs or T cells enriched from blood (not recorded which). The V gene is TRBV5-1, the J gene TRBJ2-3; D might be TRBD2 (5 bases). The CDR3 DNA reads TGCGCCAGCAGCTCGGCGGGCATCGACACGCAGTATTTT. This sequence encodes CASSSAGIDTQYF.